This T cell receptor beta chain was identified in a study of cytomegalovirus exposure and HLA in healthy donors. The study, taken as a whole, reports: What a later analysis reportedly showed was that an Asian-associated ancestry cluster had fewer N-insertions than the approximately 700-donor mean. In the analysis, some V segments, TRBV6-2 and TRBV6-3 included, were excluded as indistinguishable.

13 Jbeta primers and 60 Vbeta primers were used for the PCR. The repertoire was sequenced with immunoSEQ multiplex PCR; TCRdb's copy has only in-frame clones and lacks some. The repertoire table contains 110,000 to 150,000 clones. With regard to this clone: Antigen unknown.

CDR3 length: 15 residues. Looked up from germline, CDR1 is MGHRA and CDR2 is YSYEKL. The junction had 6 bases not matched to a gene; V was cut back by 1 base and J by 7 bases. The chain employs TRBV4-1 and TRBJ1-5, with 8 bases aligning to TRBD1. The sequence was obtained from a man aged 40-50 years in good health and CMV-seronegative. The sample taken for sequencing was PBMCs. The chain's CDR3 is CASSQGGQEGQPQHF. For the CDR3, the DNA is TGCGCCAGCAGCCAAGGGGGACAGGAAGGGCAGCCCCAGCATTTT.